This TCR beta chain was sequenced in a study of identical twins. A universal primer site came from template switching; cDNA carried unique molecular identifiers. TCRdb called the 5' RACE reads again in MiXCR, with one record for every CDR3 protein. The sample holds under 900,000 distinct CDR3 sequences, 18% seen once. This clonotype showed up just a few times. Its antigen is unidentified. Study-level findings and limits: Fewer insertions marked abundant cord blood beta clonotypes; young adult naive trended weakly, memory not at all.

The length of the CDR3 is 14 residues. Germline V lookup: CDR1 ENHRY, CDR2 SYGVKD. Losses at the gene ends were 10 bases for V and 2 bases for J; bases not matched to a gene: 9. Another study also made use of these data, one on T cells expressing NK-cell markers. That study reports: Sorted CD3+CD56+NKG2C+, CD3+CD56+NKG2C- and CD3+CD56-NKG2C+ T-cell subsets were beta-chain profiled. Within several experiments, an anti-gamma-delta TCR antibody kept the sorting limited to alpha-beta TCR T cells.

The sample was PBMCs. This clonotype was obtained from a woman under 30 in good health. This chain connects TRBV10-3 to TRBJ2-3; 7 nucleotides match TRBD2. The CDR3 here is CATAGAGDTDTQYF. In DNA, the CDR3 is TGTGCCACAGCTGGGGCGGGAGACACAGATACGCAGTATTTT.